What follows are 16 T cell receptor beta chains derived from one specimen sequenced in a study of shared clonotypes between healthy human individuals. Sequencing used immunoSEQ multiplex PCR; TCRdb keeps in-frame clones, though not all of them. The sample lists more than 550,000 clones, approximately 90% occurring once. Cells designated naive CD8 were CD45RO-negative and were positively selected for CCR7, with terminally differentiated effector memory CD45RA+ cells excluded. Sequencing input: naive CD8+ T cells sorted from blood. These receptors were taken from a man younger than 45 in good health.

The chain carries TRBV6-1 and TRBJ2-5; 10 positions match TRBD2. The CDR3 consists of 16 residues. CDR1 and CDR2 (germline): MNHNS, SASEGT. The J segment lost 1 base and the V segment lost 4 bases, leaving 6 bases of the junction unmatched. CDR3 region: CASSVWTSGTQETQYF. Written as DNA, the CDR3 is TGTGCCAGCAGTGTTTGGACTAGCGGAACCCAAGAGACCCAGTACTTC.

The rearrangement links TRBV19 to TRBJ2-2; D unresolved. The length of the CDR3 is 15 residues. CDR1 LNHDA and CDR2 SQIVND come from the germline V gene (reference sequence). Trimming took off 5 bases at V and 5 bases at J, with 15 bases between the two ends. CDR3 sequence: CASSSPFDGTGELFF. The CDR3 nucleotides read TGTGCCAGTAGTTCCCCATTTGATGGGACCGGGGAGCTGTTTTTT.

The chain combines TRBV7-2 with TRBJ2-5, with 7 nucleotides matching TRBD2. The tail of the sequence fits TRBJ2-7 better, so the J call may be wrong. The CDR3 sequence is 13 residues long. Germline V gene lookup returns CDR1 SGHTA and CDR2 FQGNSA. This chain's CDR3 is CATSGGPTYEQYF. The CDR3 region has the DNA TGTGCCACTTCGGGGGGACCAACCTACGAGCAGTACTTC.

J is TRBJ2-1 and V is TRBV9; 13 bases match TRBD2. Germline V gene data show CDR1 as SGDLS and CDR2 as YYNGEE. This CDR3 spans 14 amino acids. V lost 4 bases to trimming and J lost 12 bases; unmatched junction nucleotides: 7. This CDR3 reads CASSNGLAGVVQFF. DNA for the CDR3: TGTGCCAGCAGCAACGGACTAGCGGGAGTGGTGCAGTTCTTC.

A note on this clone: A far larger clone is one nucleotide away, so this likely arose from a read error. In the same sample, other DNA sequences code for this CDR3. The V call is TRBV27, the J call TRBJ2-7, with D maybe TRBD2 (5 bases). CDR1 MNHEY and CDR2 SMNVEV come from the germline V gene (reference sequence). The V end lost 1 base, the J end lost 3 bases, and 7 bases lay between the germline ends. The CDR3 has 13 residues. The CDR3 sequence: CASSLYRDYEQYF. The CDR3 region has the DNA TGTGCCAGCAGTTTATACCGGGACTACGAGCAGTACTTC.

V gene TRBV19 combines with J gene TRBJ1-5, with D perhaps matching TRBD1 (6 bases). This CDR3 has 15 amino acids. In germline, CDR1 is LNHDA, CDR2 SQIVND (reference sequence). V lost 7 bases, J lost 0 bases, and 13 bases lay in between. CDR3 sequence reads: CASKVGTTSNQPQHF. CDR3 bases: TGTGCCAGTAAAGTGGGGACAACTAGCAATCAGCCCCAGCATTTT.

CDR3 nucleotides: TGTGCCAGCAGCTTAGTGAGGGGGTCAGCCAACGAGCAGTACTTC. Residues: CASSLVRGSANEQYF. This sequence joins TRBV7-9 and TRBJ2-7, with a tentative D call TRBD1 (6 bases). The V gene's germline CDR1 is SEHNR and CDR2 FQNEAQ (reference sequence). The CDR3 runs to 15 residues. Deletions cut 1 base from V and 5 bases from J, with 15 bases between.

This chain joins TRBV19 and TRBJ2-3; 13 bases match TRBD2. Germline loops: CDR1 LNHDA, CDR2 SQIVND (reference sequence). J gave up 4 bases and V 8 bases, and 6 bases lay outside the gene matches. This CDR3 has 15 residues. The CDR3 protein is CASALAGGPADTQYF. The DNA for the CDR3 is TGTGCCAGTGCACTAGCGGGAGGGCCGGCAGATACGCAGTATTTT.

The gene calls are TRBV5-1 and TRBJ2-7; 14 nucleotides match TRBD2. J was trimmed by 3 bases and V by 4 bases; bases with no gene match: 9. CDR3 length equals 17 residues. From germline, CDR1 is SGHRS and CDR2 YFSETQ. This chain's CDR3 is CASSAGLAGVGYYEQYF. The DNA of the CDR3 is TGCGCCAGCAGCGCGGGACTAGCGGGAGTCGGTTACTACGAGCAGTACTTC.

This clone has more than one count but fewer than ten. The chain links TRBV11-3 to TRBJ2-1; 10 positions agree with TRBD2. The CDR3 loop spans 15 amino acids. V shed 5 bases and J 3 bases; nucleotides not matched to a gene: 4. The V gene's germline CDR1 is SGHNT and CDR2 YENEEA. The CDR3 coding sequence is TGTGCCAGCAGCCGACAGCGGGAGGGCTACAATGAGCAGTTCTTC. Residues: CASSRQREGYNEQFF. Looking up the rest from reference TRBV11-3 and TRBJ2-1 gives the full variable domain: EAGVVQSPRYKIIEKKQPVAFWCNPISGHNTLYWYLQNLGQGPELLIRYENEEAVDDSQLPKDRFSAERLKGVDSTLKIQPAELGDSAVYLCASSRQREGYNEQFFGPGTRLTVL.

The chain recombines TRBV29-1 with TRBJ1-2; TRBD1 matches 7 bases. Unmatched junction bases numbered 11, after V lost 4 bases and J lost 0 bases. In germline, CDR1 is SQVTM, CDR2 ANQGSEA. The CDR3 sequence is 16 residues long. The CDR3 nucleotides are TGCAGCGTTGTGGGCCCCGGACAGGCATCTAACTATGGCTACACCTTC. Its protein product is CSVVGPGQASNYGYTF.

The chain joins TRBV10-3 to TRBJ2-2; 9 bases match TRBD1. The CDR3 extends over 15 amino acids. Germline V gene lookup returns CDR1 ENHRY and CDR2 SYGVKD. The V and J ends lost 3 bases and 6 bases, in that order; junction bases with no gene match: 5. DNA of the CDR3: TGTGCCATCAGTGACGGACAGGGGATGGCCGGGGAGCTGTTTTTT. This encodes CAISDGQGMAGELFF.

The chain employs TRBV28 and TRBJ1-5; D unclear. The CDR3 has 11 amino acids. CDR1 is MDHEN and CDR2 is SYDVKM in the germline V gene. Trimming shortened V by 8 bases and J by 2 bases, and 4 bases separated the two germline ends. In nucleotides, the CDR3 is TGTGCCAGCGCAGGCAATCAGCCCCAGCATTTT. Amino acid sequence: CASAGNQPQHF.

This chain connects TRBV7-9 to TRBJ1-4; the D is unclear. Germline CDR1 SEHNR, CDR2 FQNEAQ (reference sequence). The CDR3 extends over 14 amino acids. Trimming pared 3 bases from V and 5 bases from J, leaving 10 bases between. The DNA for the CDR3 is TGTGCCAGCAGCTTTTCGGATTGGAATGAAAAACTGTTTTTT. It translates to CASSFSDWNEKLFF.

This clone was recorded once. The gene calls are TRBV7-9 and TRBJ2-3; 11 bases line up with TRBD2. Per the germline V gene, CDR1 is SEHNR and CDR2 is FQNEAQ (reference sequence). This CDR3 is built from 18 residues. Germline trimming cut 2 bases from V and 0 bases from J; bases unmatched to any gene: 7. As DNA, the CDR3 is TGTGCCAGCAGCTTAACAACTAGCGGGAGCCTAAGCACAGATACGCAGTATTTT. Residues: CASSLTTSGSLSTDTQYF.

The CDR3 nucleotides are TGTGCCAGCAGCCCGGGACTAGCGGGAGTAGGGGAGACCCAGTACTTC. Translation gives CASSPGLAGVGETQYF. The rearrangement uses TRBV9 and TRBJ2-5; 14 nucleotides agree with TRBD2. Germline V gives CDR1 SGDLS, CDR2 YYNGEE. Losses at the gene ends were 4 bases for V and 5 bases for J; bases not matched to a gene: 7. The CDR3 consists of 16 residues.